The 5 T cell receptor beta chains presented below share a single source sample, sequenced in a study of blood T cell repertoires in COVID-19. Sequenced by immunoSEQ multiplex PCR; TCRdb stores in-frame clones only, minus some. Of approximately 160,000 clones listed, almost 85% are singletons. The specimen was peripheral blood. The receptors come from a man aged 40-49 years who had recovered from COVID-19.

The V call is TRBV6-6, the J call TRBJ1-5; 7 nucleotides line up with TRBD1. The length of the CDR3 is 14 residues. Looked up from germline, CDR1 is MNHNY and CDR2 is SVGAGI (reference sequence). J lost 5 bases, V lost 4 bases, and 5 bases had no gene match. The CDR3 nucleotides read TGTGCCAGCAGTTCCGGACAGGCCTATCAGCCCCAGCATTTT. Residues: CASSSGQAYQPQHF.

The chain links TRBV4-2 to TRBJ1-3; 7 nucleotides agree with TRBD1. The germline gives CDR1 LGHNA, CDR2 YNFKEQ. J was trimmed by 8 bases and V by 0 bases; bases with no gene match: 10. The CDR3 has 16 amino acids. The CDR3 loop is CASSQDPDRTVDTIYF. In DNA form, the CDR3 reads TGTGCCAGCAGCCAAGACCCGGACAGGACTGTGGACACCATATATTTT.

The chain couples TRBV21-1 to TRBJ1-1; the table calls TRBD1, which could not be checked here. TRBV21-1 is reported as a pseudogene. The CDR3 runs to 16 residues. The CDR3 region has the DNA TGTGCCAGCAGCAAAGCCGGGACACCTAGGGGGACTGAAGCTTTCTTT. This gives the protein CASSKAGTPRGTEAFF.

This CDR3 is CASSQVEGGAYEQYF. The CDR3 DNA follows: TGCGCCAGCAGCCAAGTGGAAGGGGGGGCCTACGAGCAGTACTTC. The chain recombines TRBV4-1 with TRBJ2-7; D might be TRBD2 (7 bases). The CDR3 is made up of 15 amino acids. Deletions cut 1 base from V and 2 bases from J, with 12 bases between. CDR1 and CDR2 from the germline V gene are MGHRA and YSYEKL.

The rearrangement joins TRBV5-6 to TRBJ2-7; no clear D gene. The CDR3 totals 15 residues. Germline CDR1 is SGHDT and CDR2 is YYEEEE. V lost 2 bases and J 0 bases, leaving 12 bases between the germline ends. The CDR3 region is CASSFFQKHSYEQYF. The CDR3 bases are TGTGCCAGCAGCTTCTTCCAAAAACACTCCTACGAGCAGTACTTC.